The 22 T cell receptor beta chains in this list originate from one sample, sequenced in a study of siplizumab effects on memory and regulatory T cells. The data were produced by immunoSEQ multiplex PCR, yet TCRdb's version contains in-frame clones alone and is incomplete. This table holds roughly 100,000 clones, under 95% found once. Sequencing was done on a sample of CD4+ T cells sorted from blood. The receptors here all came from a human donor in good health.

The chain links TRBV5-1 to TRBJ1-1; TRBD1 matches 8 bases. V lost 3 bases to trimming and J lost 1 base; unmatched junction nucleotides: 2. Germline V gives CDR1 SGHRS, CDR2 YFSETQ. This CDR3 is 14 amino acids long. CDR3 region: CASSSGQGNTEAFF. CDR3 bases: TGCGCCAGCAGCTCAGGACAGGGGAACACTGAAGCTTTCTTT.

The gene calls are TRBV19 and TRBJ1-1; D might be TRBD1 (6 bases). The germline V gene encodes CDR1 LNHDA and CDR2 SQIVND (reference sequence). Trimming took off 6 bases at V and 1 base at J, with 12 bases between the two ends. The CDR3 has 14 residues. The CDR3 region has the DNA TGTGCCAGTAGCACAGGGTCGCAGAACACTGAAGCTTTCTTT. It encodes CASSTGSQNTEAFF.

The chain combines TRBV30 with TRBJ1-5, with D perhaps TRBD1 (6 bases). The CDR3 has 15 residues. Germline V gene lookup returns CDR1 GTSNPN and CDR2 SVGIG (reference sequence). V lost 4 bases and J lost 1, with 14 bases in between. The CDR3, as DNA: TGTGCCTGGAATCAGGGGATTTCGAGCAATCAGCCCCAGCATTTT. Translation: CAWNQGISSNQPQHF. The whole variable domain, remainder taken from reference TRBV30 and TRBJ1-5, is SQTIHQWPATLVQPVGSPLSLECTVEGTSNPNLYWYRQAAGRGLQLLFYSVGIGQISSEVPQNLSASRPQDRQFILSSKKLLLSDSGFYLCAWNQGISSNQPQHFGDGTRLSIL.

The rearrangement uses TRBV30 and TRBJ2-7; a weak D match, TRBD2 (5 bases). Looked up from germline, CDR1 is GTSNPN and CDR2 is SVGIG (reference sequence). CDR3 length: 12 residues. The V and J ends lost 8 bases and 1 base respectively, with 12 bases between them. CDR3: CAGQGGSYEQYF. The DNA of the CDR3 is TGTGCCGGCCAAGGCGGGTCCTACGAGCAGTACTTC.

The chain joins TRBV11-2 to TRBJ2-1, with 12 bases identical to TRBD2. V was pared by 3 bases and J by 12 bases, with 9 bases of the junction left unmatched. The CDR3 consists of 15 residues. Germline CDR1 SGHAT, CDR2 FQNNGV. CDR3 in DNA: TGTGCCAGCAGCTTGGGACTAGCGGGCGGGGGGCCGCAGTTCTTC. Its translation: CASSLGLAGGGPQFF.

The chain recombines TRBV27 with TRBJ2-5, with 9 nucleotides matching TRBD2. The CDR3 has 15 amino acids. V lost 2 bases and J lost 4; bases outside the gene matches: 5. Germline assignment: CDR1 MNHEY and CDR2 SMNVEV (reference sequence). Here the CDR3 reads CASSLAGGWGETQYF. As DNA, the CDR3 is TGTGCCAGCAGTTTAGCGGGAGGGTGGGGAGAGACCCAGTACTTC.

The V and J genes are TRBV5-1 and TRBJ1-2; D is unclear. Germline V lookup: CDR1 SGHRS, CDR2 YFSETQ. The ends were cut back, 5 bases at V and 1 base at J, with 6 bases in the middle. The CDR3 spans 12 residues. The CDR3 region is CASSGDNYGYTF. The CDR3 DNA follows: TGCGCCAGCAGTGGCGATAACTATGGCTACACCTTC.

V usage is TRBV28 and J usage is TRBJ1-1; D is undetermined. The germline gives CDR1 MDHEN, CDR2 SYDVKM. This CDR3 is 13 amino acids long. With 4 bases removed from V and 0 bases from J, the gap between germline ends came to 6 bases. CDR3 residues: CASSSLVNTEAFF. CDR3 sequence (DNA): TGTGCCAGCAGTTCCTTGGTGAACACTGAAGCTTTCTTT.

V gene TRBV18 combines with J gene TRBJ1-3; D possibly corresponds to TRBD1 (5 bases). V lost 3 bases and J lost 1, with 13 bases in between. Germline values: CDR1 KGHSH, CDR2 LQKENI. The CDR3 is 16 amino acids. The CDR3 loop reads CASSPLQQESGNTIYF. The CDR3 nucleotides are TGTGCCAGCTCACCCTTGCAACAGGAGTCTGGAAACACCATATATTTT.

This chain connects TRBV7-2 to TRBJ2-1; 11 nucleotides match TRBD2. The CDR3 totals 14 residues. Trimming removed 5 bases from V and 8 bases from J; junction bases left unmatched: 5. CDR1 and CDR2 from the germline V gene are SGHTA and FQGNSA. In DNA form, the CDR3 reads TGTGCCAGCAGCAATAGCGGGAGGGCGTATGAGCAGTTCTTC. This sequence encodes CASSNSGRAYEQFF. The full variable domain, with the rest looked up from reference TRBV7-2 and TRBJ2-1, is GAGVSQSPSNKVTEKGKDVELRCDPISGHTALYWYRQSLGQGLEFLIYFQGNSAPDKSGLPSDRFSAERTGGSVSTLTIQRTQQEDSAVYLCASSNSGRAYEQFFGPGTRLTVL.

The chain carries TRBV19 and TRBJ1-6; D ambiguous. Germline V gene data show CDR1 as LNHDA and CDR2 as SQIVND (reference sequence). Trimming took off 5 bases at V and 4 bases at J, with 9 bases between the two ends. CDR3 length: 14 residues. DNA for the CDR3: TGTGCCAGTAGTGCGGACGGATATAATTCACCCCTCCACTTT. This gives the protein CASSADGYNSPLHF.

This sequence joins TRBV6-6 and TRBJ2-5; possible D gene TRBD1, 6 bases. The better agreement between TRBJ2-7 and the DNA end casts doubt on the J call. The germline gives CDR1 MNHNY, CDR2 SVGAGI (reference sequence). The CDR3 loop spans 13 amino acids. CDR3 sequence (DNA): TGTGCCAGCAGTTCAGGGGTCTCCTACGAGCAGTACTTC. It translates to CASSSGVSYEQYF.

The chain has TRBV5-6 and TRBJ2-1; 11 nucleotides agree with TRBD2. Per the germline V gene, CDR1 is SGHDT and CDR2 is YYEEEE. The V segment lost 1 base and the J segment 8 bases; nucleotides outside the gene matches: 11. The CDR3 totals 17 residues. The CDR3 is CASSLSLAGGFNHEQFF. CDR3 in DNA: TGTGCCAGCAGCTTGTCGCTAGCGGGGGGCTTCAACCATGAGCAGTTCTTC.

This chain links TRBV4-2 with TRBJ1-4, with a possible D match to TRBD1 (6 bases). CDR3 length: 15 amino acids. Trimming removed 1 base from V and 2 bases from J, with 8 bases in between. Germline V gene data show CDR1 as LGHNA and CDR2 as YNFKEQ. As DNA, the CDR3 is TGTGCCAGCAGCCAAGCGGGGGCGACTAATGAAAAACTGTTTTTT. It encodes CASSQAGATNEKLFF.

Of note for this clone: Compared with germline, one end of the junction differs, possibly owing to a read error. The chain is built from TRBV7-7 and TRBJ2-1, with a tentative D call TRBD2 (6 bases). CDR3 length equals 16 residues. Germline lookup yields CDR1 SSHAT and CDR2 FNYEAQ (reference sequence). This CDR3 is CASSVGGASSYNEQFF. The CDR3 DNA reads as TGTGCTAGCAGCGTCGGAGGGGCAAGCTCCTACAATGAGCAGTTCTTC.

This sequence joins TRBV19 and TRBJ2-7; weak D call: TRBD2 (5 bases). V was trimmed by 3 bases and J by 3 bases, leaving 15 bases between them. There are 15 residues in the CDR3. CDR1 and CDR2 (germline): LNHDA, SQIVND (reference sequence). CDR3 DNA sequence: TGTGCCAGTAGTATTCGGGGAAGCACCCGCTACGAGCAGTACTTC. It translates to CASSIRGSTRYEQYF.

The chain recombines TRBV10-3 with TRBJ2-7; 9 bases fit TRBD1. The CDR3 extends over 15 amino acids. Germline values: CDR1 ENHRY, CDR2 SYGVKD. Trimming at V came to 6 bases and at J to 3 bases, leaving 9 bases not matched to a gene. CDR3 bases: TGTGCCATCAGCCCCGGGACAGGGTCTATCTACGAGCAGTACTTC. Amino acid sequence: CAISPGTGSIYEQYF.

This chain joins TRBV19 and TRBJ1-2; 7 bases line up with TRBD1. The CDR3 is 13 amino acids. Germline-derived CDR1 and CDR2 are LNHDA and SQIVND (reference sequence). The V segment lost 9 bases and the J segment 5 bases; nucleotides outside the gene matches: 9. CDR3 protein: CASKTGIGYGYTF. CDR3 nucleotide sequence: TGTGCCAGCAAGACAGGGATAGGGTATGGCTACACCTTC. The full variable domain, its missing parts supplied by reference TRBV19 and TRBJ1-2, is DGGITQSPKYLFRKEGQNVTLSCEQNLNHDAMYWYRQDPGQGLRLIYYSQIVNDFQKGDIAEGYSVSREKKESFPLTVTSAQKNPTAFYLCASKTGIGYGYTFGSGTRLTVV.

This chain uses TRBV5-5 with TRBJ2-1; the D gene could be TRBD1 or TRBD2 (5 bases each). The V gene lost 0 bases and the J gene lost 9 bases, with 10 bases spanning the gap. The CDR3 totals 13 residues. The germline V gene encodes CDR1 SGHKS and CDR2 YYEKEE (reference sequence). CDR3 amino acids: CASSLDGDGEQFF. The CDR3 nucleotides read TGTGCCAGCAGCTTGGATGGGGACGGTGAGCAGTTCTTC.

The J gene is TRBJ1-2, the V gene TRBV5-1, with a weak D call TRBD1 (5 bases). This CDR3 contains 13 residues. Germline assignment: CDR1 SGHRS and CDR2 YFSETQ. V was cut by 2 bases and J by 4 bases, with 9 bases left in between. The CDR3 sequence is CASSLFQGYGYTF. As DNA, the CDR3 is TGCGCCAGCAGCTTATTTCAGGGCTATGGCTACACCTTC.

The V call is TRBV29-1, the J call TRBJ2-1; D not resolved. The V gene lost 4 bases and the J gene lost 6 bases, with 13 bases spanning the gap. Germline V lookup: CDR1 SQVTM, CDR2 ANQGSEA. This CDR3 spans 13 amino acids. This CDR3 is CSVAEFSPNEQFF. In nucleotides, the CDR3 is TGCAGCGTTGCGGAATTTTCCCCCAATGAGCAGTTCTTC.

Concerning this clone itself: The sample has other DNA sequences that encode this CDR3 too. The CDR3 sequence is CAWSVNSNQPQHF. The CDR3 DNA reads as TGTGCCTGGAGTGTTAATAGCAATCAGCCCCAGCATTTT. The genes are TRBV30 and TRBJ1-5; D is unclear. Germline V lookup: CDR1 GTSNPN, CDR2 SVGIG (reference sequence). The V and J ends lost 0 bases and 0 bases respectively, with 3 bases between them. This CDR3 spans 13 amino acids. The whole variable domain, filled in from reference TRBV30 and TRBJ1-5, reads SQTIHQWPATLVQPVGSPLSLECTVEGTSNPNLYWYRQAAGRGLQLLFYSVGIGQISSEVPQNLSASRPQDRQFILSSKKLLLSDSGFYLCAWSVNSNQPQHFGDGTRLSIL.